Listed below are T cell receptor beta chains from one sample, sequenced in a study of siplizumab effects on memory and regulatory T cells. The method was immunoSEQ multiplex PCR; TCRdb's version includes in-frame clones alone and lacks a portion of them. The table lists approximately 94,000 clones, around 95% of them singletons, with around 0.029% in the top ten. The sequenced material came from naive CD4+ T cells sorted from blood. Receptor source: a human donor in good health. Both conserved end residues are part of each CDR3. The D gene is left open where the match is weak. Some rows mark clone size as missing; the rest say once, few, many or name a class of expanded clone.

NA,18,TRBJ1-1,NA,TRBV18,CASSPPLNRVEGNTEAFF,TGTGCCAGCTCACCACCCCTGAACAGGGTCGAGGGAAACACTGAAGCTTTCTTT
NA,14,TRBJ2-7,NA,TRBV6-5,CASRNGGGFYEQYF,TGTGCCAGCAGGAACGGGGGCGGGTTCTACGAGCAGTACTTC
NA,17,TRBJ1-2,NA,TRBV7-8,CASSLATQAAGIYGYTF,TGTGCCAGCAGCTTAGCAACTCAGGCTGCCGGGATCTATGGCTACACCTTC
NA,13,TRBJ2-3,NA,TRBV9,CASSPRMGDTQYF,TGTGCCAGCAGCCCTAGGATGGGAGATACGCAGTATTTT
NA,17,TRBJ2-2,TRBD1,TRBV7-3,CASSLGGVQGAAGELFF,TGTGCCAGCAGCTTAGGAGGTGTGCAGGGGGCGGCCGGGGAGCTGTTTTTT
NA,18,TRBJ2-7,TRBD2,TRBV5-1,CASSSQGASGGPTYEQYF,TGCGCCAGCAGCTCCCAGGGAGCTAGCGGGGGCCCTACCTACGAGCAGTACTTC
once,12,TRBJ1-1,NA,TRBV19,CAIKGRNTEAFF,TGTGCCATAAAGGGACGGAACACTGAAGCTTTCTTT
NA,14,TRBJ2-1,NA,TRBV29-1,CSVPGPTTYNEQFF,TGCAGCGTACCGGGACCCACTACCTACAATGAGCAGTTCTTC
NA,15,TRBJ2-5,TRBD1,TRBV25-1,CASSGPDRRQETQYF,TGTGCCAGCAGTGGGCCGGACAGGAGACAAGAGACCCAGTACTTC
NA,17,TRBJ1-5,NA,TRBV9,CASSISGDRGSNQPQHF,TGTGCCAGCAGCATCAGTGGGGACCGAGGAAGCAATCAGCCCCAGCATTTT
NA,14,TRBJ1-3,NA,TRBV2,CASSGRANGNTIYF,TGTGCCAGCAGCGGCAGGGCAAATGGAAACACCATATATTTT
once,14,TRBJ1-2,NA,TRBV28,CASSLTGTNYGYTF,TGTGCCAGCAGTCTAACAGGGACTAACTATGGCTACACCTTC
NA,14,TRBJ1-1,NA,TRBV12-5,CASGLAGTRAEAFF,TGTGCTAGTGGTTTGGCCGGGACGAGGGCTGAAGCTTTCTTT
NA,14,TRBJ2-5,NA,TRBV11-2,CASRGGQTQETQYF,TGTGCCAGCAGGGGGGGACAGACCCAAGAGACCCAGTACTTC
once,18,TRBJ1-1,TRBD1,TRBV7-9,CASSATPRKTGGLTEAFF,TGTGCCAGCAGCGCAACCCCCCGAAAGACAGGGGGATTGACTGAAGCTTTCTTT
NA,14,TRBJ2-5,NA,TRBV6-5,CASSYSPGQETQYF,TGTGCCAGCAGTTACTCTCCGGGACAAGAGACCCAGTACTTC
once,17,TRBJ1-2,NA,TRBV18,CASSLLRGGNNDYGYTF,TGTGCCAGCTCACTCCTTAGGGGGGGCAATAACGACTATGGCTACACCTTC
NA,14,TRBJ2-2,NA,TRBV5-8,CASRLIGNTGELFF,TGTGCCAGCAGACTGATAGGGAACACCGGGGAGCTGTTTTTT
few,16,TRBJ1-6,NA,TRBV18,CASSPLSRGSNSPLHF,TGTGCCAGCTCACCCTTAAGTCGGGGATCAAATTCACCCCTCCACTTT
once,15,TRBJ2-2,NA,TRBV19,CASRLQLANTGELFF,TGTGCCAGTAGACTACAGCTCGCGAACACCGGGGAGCTGTTTTTT
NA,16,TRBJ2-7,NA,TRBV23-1,CASSQSDKRSSYEQYF,TGCGCCAGCAGTCAATCCGACAAAAGAAGCTCCTACGAGCAGTACTTC
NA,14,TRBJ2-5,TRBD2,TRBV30,CAWSGSGGLETQYF,TGTGCCTGGAGTGGTAGCGGGGGGTTAGAGACCCAGTACTTC
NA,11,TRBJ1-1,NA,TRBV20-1,CSANPRDKAFF,TGCAGTGCTAATCCACGGGACAAAGCTTTCTTT
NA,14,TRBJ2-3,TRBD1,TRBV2,CASSGQGSTDTQYF,TGTGCCAGCAGTGGACAGGGGAGCACAGATACGCAGTATTTT
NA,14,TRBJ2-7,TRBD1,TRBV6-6,CASRARGQAYEQYF,TGTGCCAGCAGGGCCAGGGGGCAGGCCTACGAGCAGTACTTC
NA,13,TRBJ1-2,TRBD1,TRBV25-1,CASSGRQGYGYTF,TGTGCCAGCAGTGGAAGACAGGGTTATGGCTACACCTTC
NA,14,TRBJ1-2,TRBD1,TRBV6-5,CASSRGTGGVGYTF,TGTGCCAGCAGTCGGGGGACAGGGGGCGTTGGCTACACCTTC
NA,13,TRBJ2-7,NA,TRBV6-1,CASSEQGHYEQYF,TGTGCCAGCAGTGAACAGGGCCACTACGAGCAGTACTTC
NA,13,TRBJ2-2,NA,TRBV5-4,CASSFPDTGELFF,TGTGCCAGCAGCTTCCCCGACACCGGGGAGCTGTTTTTT
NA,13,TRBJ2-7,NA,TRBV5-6,CASSLADSLEQYF,TGTGCCAGCAGCCTAGCTGACAGTCTCGAGCAGTACTTC
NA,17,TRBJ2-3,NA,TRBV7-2,CASSLGPGGVSTDTQYF,TGTGCCAGCAGCTTAGGTCCGGGGGGCGTCAGCACAGATACGCAGTATTTT
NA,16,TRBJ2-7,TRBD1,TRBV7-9,CASSLSKTGGFYEQYF,TGTGCCAGCAGCTTGTCCAAGACAGGGGGATTCTACGAGCAGTACTTC
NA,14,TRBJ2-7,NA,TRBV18,CASSPPGALYEQYF,TGTGCCAGCTCACCCCCGGGGGCGCTCTACGAGCAGTACTTC
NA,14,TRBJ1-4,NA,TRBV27,CASSSPRDGEKLFF,TGTGCCAGCAGTTCGCCCCGGGACGGAGAAAAACTGTTTTTT
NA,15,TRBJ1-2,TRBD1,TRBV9,CASSPDQGAWYGYTF,TGTGCCAGCAGCCCGGATCAGGGGGCCTGGTATGGCTACACCTTC
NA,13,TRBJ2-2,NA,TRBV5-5,CASSPNGAGELFF,TGTGCCAGCAGCCCGAACGGCGCCGGGGAGCTGTTTTTT
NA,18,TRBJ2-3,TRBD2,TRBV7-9,CASSLVYTSGGNTDTQYF,TGTGCCAGCAGCTTAGTTTATACTAGCGGGGGGAACACAGATACGCAGTATTTT
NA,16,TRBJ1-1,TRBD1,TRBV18,CASSHGGTGGNTEAFF,TGTGCCAGCTCCCACGGGGGGACAGGGGGTAACACTGAAGCTTTCTTT
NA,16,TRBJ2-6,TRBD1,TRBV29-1,CSVGSGGAPGANVLTF,TGCAGCGTTGGGTCAGGGGGCGCCCCTGGGGCCAACGTCCTGACTTTC
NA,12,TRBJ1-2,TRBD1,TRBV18,CASSPQGGGYTF,TGTGCCAGCTCACCGCAGGGGGGTGGCTACACCTTC
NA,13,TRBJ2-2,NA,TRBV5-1,CASSLVEAGELFF,TGCGCCAGCAGCTTGGTGGAGGCCGGGGAGCTGTTTTTT
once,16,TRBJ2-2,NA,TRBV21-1,CASSTWDRDITGELFF,TGTGCCAGCAGCACCTGGGACAGGGATATCACCGGGGAGCTGTTTTTT
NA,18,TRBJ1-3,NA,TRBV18,CASSPDPRAFISGNTIYF,TGTGCCAGCTCACCGGACCCCAGAGCTTTCATCTCTGGAAACACCATATATTTT
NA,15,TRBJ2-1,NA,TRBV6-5,CASSYSRPPYNEQFF,TGTGCCAGCAGTTACTCCAGGCCGCCCTACAATGAGCAGTTCTTC
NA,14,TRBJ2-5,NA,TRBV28,CASNLNGGLETQYF,TGTGCCAGCAACTTAAACGGGGGCCTAGAGACCCAGTACTTC
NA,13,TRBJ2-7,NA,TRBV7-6,CASSLAAVNEQYF,TGTGCCAGCAGCTTAGCGGCGGTTAACGAGCAGTACTTC